A single sample gave rise to the 9 T cell receptor beta chains below, sequenced in a study of technical replicates of blood from a handful of donors (dated by TCRdb to 2016 to 2017). Library method: the immunoSEQ multiplex PCR assay. The table was pulled from immuneACCESS by TCRdb, which kept in-frame rearrangements only. Such tables lose some clones; where checked, under half of the loss comes from unresolved V genes, and the rest has no known cause. This sample is represented by about 83,000 clones; about 90% of them were singletons. 0.27% of the sample comes from the top ten. Specimen: T cells isolated from PBMCs. Receptor source: a human donor in good health.

The V call is TRBV28, the J call TRBJ2-7, with TRBD1 identical over 7 bases. This CDR3 contains 15 residues. Germline trimming cut 5 bases from V and 0 bases from J; bases unmatched to any gene: 7. Germline CDR1 and CDR2: MDHEN and SYDVKM. The DNA of the CDR3 is TGTGCCAGCAGTCCCGTCGACAGGGACTCCTACGAGCAGTACTTC. This translates into CASSPVDRDSYEQYF.

The chain links TRBV9 to TRBJ1-2; 7 positions agree with TRBD1. The V segment lost 4 bases and the J segment 4 bases; nucleotides outside the gene matches: 7. There are 14 residues in the CDR3. From germline, CDR1 is SGDLS and CDR2 YYNGEE. The CDR3, as DNA: TGTGCCAGCAGCACAACCGGGACAGCCTATGGCTACACCTTC. Protein sequence: CASSTTGTAYGYTF.

The chain employs TRBV28 and TRBJ2-3; 7 bases are a match to TRBD1. CDR1 and CDR2 (germline): MDHEN, SYDVKM. CDR3 size: 17 residues. Trimming removed 6 bases from V and 0 bases from J; junction bases left unmatched: 12. This CDR3 reads CASRARDSLTSTDTQYF. As DNA, the CDR3 is TGTGCCAGCAGAGCCCGGGACAGCCTTACTAGCACAGATACGCAGTATTTT.

The chain recombines TRBV7-9 with TRBJ2-3; D is perhaps TRBD1 (6 bases). The CDR3 length is 14 residues. Germline CDR1 is SEHNR and CDR2 is FQNEAQ (reference sequence). Trimming cost V 0 bases and J 2 bases, with 6 bases left between them. The CDR3 DNA reads TGTGCCAGCAGCTTAGCGGGGGCCACAGATACGCAGTATTTT. Its translation: CASSLAGATDTQYF.

This sequence joins TRBV5-1 and TRBJ2-3; D unclear. The V end lost 1 base, the J end lost 2 bases, and 5 bases lay between the germline ends. The germline V gene has CDR1 SGHRS and CDR2 YFSETQ. The CDR3 length is 13 residues. CDR3: CASSLTITDTQYF. CDR3 nucleotides: TGCGCCAGCAGCTTGACTATCACAGATACGCAGTATTTT. The full variable domain, its missing parts supplied by reference TRBV5-1 and TRBJ2-3, is KAGVTQTPRYLIKTRGQQVTLSCSPISGHRSVSWYQQTPGQGLQFLFEYFSETQRNKGNFPGRFSGRQFSNSRSEMNVSTLELGDSALYLCASSLTITDTQYFGPGTRLTVL.

The J gene is TRBJ2-2, the V gene TRBV11-3; 10 positions match TRBD2. The CDR3 spans 16 residues. Germline-derived CDR1 and CDR2 are SGHNT and YENEEA. Trimming removed 5 bases from V and 1 base from J; junction bases left unmatched: 4. The CDR3 DNA is TGTGCCAGCAGCCTCGGACTAGCGGAGAACACCGGGGAGCTGTTTTTT. It translates to CASSLGLAENTGELFF.

The chain couples TRBV27 to TRBJ2-7, with 10 bases aligning to TRBD2. The CDR3 has 15 amino acids. CDR1 is MNHEY, CDR2 SMNVEV, per germline (reference sequence). V lost 5 bases, J lost 3 bases, and 7 bases stayed unmatched. DNA of the CDR3: TGTGCCAGCAGTAAAACCGGGACTAGCGACTACGAGCAGTACTTC. Amino acids: CASSKTGTSDYEQYF.

This chain connects TRBV9 to TRBJ2-7, with D maybe TRBD1 (6 bases). CDR1 and CDR2 from the germline V gene are SGDLS and YYNGEE. Deletions cut 3 bases from V and 2 bases from J, with 12 bases between. This CDR3 region has 14 residues. The CDR3 nucleotides read TGTGCCAGCAGCGGGGGCTGGGGGCCCTACGAGCAGTACTTC. It is translated as CASSGGWGPYEQYF. Complete variable domain (other parts from reference TRBV9 and TRBJ2-7): DSGVTQTPKHLITATGQRVTLRCSPRSGDLSVYWYQQSLDQGLQFLIQYYNGEERAKGNILERFSAQQFPDLHSELNLSSLELGDSALYFCASSGGWGPYEQYFGPGTRLTVT.

V usage is TRBV6-6 and J usage is TRBJ1-5; D remains unclear. Germline V gene lookup returns CDR1 MNHNY and CDR2 SVGAGI (reference sequence). V gave up 4 bases and J gave up 5 bases, with 12 bases separating them. This CDR3 comprises 14 residues. The CDR3, as DNA: TGTGCCAGCAGTTCCAGCGTTTCGGATCAGCCCCAGCATTTT. Encoded protein: CASSSSVSDQPQHF.